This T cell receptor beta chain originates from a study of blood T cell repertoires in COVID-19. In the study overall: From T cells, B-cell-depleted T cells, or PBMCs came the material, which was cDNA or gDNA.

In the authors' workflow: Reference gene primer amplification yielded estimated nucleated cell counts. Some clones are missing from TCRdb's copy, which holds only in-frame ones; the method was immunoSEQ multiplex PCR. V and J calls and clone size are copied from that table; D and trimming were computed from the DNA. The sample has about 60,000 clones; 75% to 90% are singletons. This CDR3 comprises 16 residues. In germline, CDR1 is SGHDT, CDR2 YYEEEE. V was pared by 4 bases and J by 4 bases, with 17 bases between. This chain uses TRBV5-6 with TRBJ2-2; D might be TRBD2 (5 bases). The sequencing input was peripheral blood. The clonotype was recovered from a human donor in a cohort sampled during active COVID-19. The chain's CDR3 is CASSPLAIGGTGELFF. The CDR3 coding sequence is TGTGCCAGCAGCCCCCTAGCTATTGGCGGCACCGGGGAGCTGTTTTTT.